A single T cell receptor (beta chain) is shown here with its context. These data originate in a study of a mutant IDH1 vaccine in newly diagnosed glioma. Study as a whole: Treated patients showed a male proportion of about 62%, a female proportion of approximately 38%, and a mean age of approximately 40 years.

V lost 0 bases to trimming and J lost 14 bases, with 14 bases between them. Germline V gene data show CDR1 as ENHRY and CDR2 as SYGVKD. This CDR3 is built from 14 residues. Only in-frame clones appear in the TCRdb table, and some are missing; sequencing was by immunoSEQ multiplex PCR. The sample yields about 63,000 clones, around 88% seen once. Time point reported: baseline, week 1 (first vaccination visit). The treatment here: pre-vaccination baseline after standard-of-care therapy. The starting material was peripheral blood mononuclear cells (PBMCs), obtained from a glioma patient treated with radiotherapy, temozolomide or both. The J gene is TRBJ1-6, the V gene TRBV10-3; D is unclear. The clonotype was recovered from a woman aged 18-30 years with glioma. Some clones in this sample may be carry-over from other donors' samples. The CDR3 nucleotides are TGTGCCATCAGTGAGTCGTGGAGCCCGCCAACCCTCCACTTT. It specifies CAISESWSPPTLHF.